The 18 T cell receptor beta chains listed next were all sequenced from one sample in a study of blood T cell repertoires in COVID-19. Libraries were prepared by immunoSEQ multiplex PCR; TCRdb keeps only in-frame clonotypes and omits some of them. This sample carries about 370,000 clones, approximately 87% of them seen once, and the ten largest clones take 8% to 13%. Sample: peripheral blood. These receptors were taken from a woman in her twenties or thirties with COVID-19, enrolled during active disease.

This clone was seen more than once but under ten times. The sample carries other DNA sequences with the same CDR3. The CDR3 protein is CASSLLGQGAAGANVLTF. The CDR3 DNA follows: TGTGCCAGCAGCTTATTAGGTCAGGGGGCCGCTGGGGCCAACGTCCTGACTTTC. This chain joins TRBV7-3 and TRBJ2-6, with 8 bases that match TRBD1. Germline V lookup: CDR1 SGHTA, CDR2 FQGTGA. V gave up 2 bases and J gave up 2 bases; unmatched junction bases: 8. The CDR3 contains 18 residues.

This clone was seen a single time. The gene calls are TRBV5-6 and TRBJ2-1; D is undetermined. The ends were cut back, 1 base at V and 0 bases at J, with 11 bases in the middle. Germline V gene lookup returns CDR1 SGHDT and CDR2 YYEEEE. This CDR3 contains 16 residues. CDR3 protein: CASSLFVEDSYNEQFF. CDR3 sequence (DNA): TGTGCCAGCAGCTTGTTTGTAGAGGACTCCTACAATGAGCAGTTCTTC.

This chain uses TRBV7-8 with TRBJ2-3, with a weak D call TRBD2 (6 bases). Germline V gene sequence: CDR1 SGHVS, CDR2 FQNEAQ. V was pared by 6 bases and J by 4 bases, with 11 bases between. The CDR3 spans 13 residues. The CDR3 DNA follows: TGTGCCAGCAGTCGGACTACCTCAGATACGCAGTATTTT. Its protein is CASSRTTSDTQYF. The full variable domain, completed using reference TRBV7-8 and TRBJ2-3, is GAGVSQSPRYKVAKRGQDVALRCDPISGHVSLFWYQQALGQGPEFLTYFQNEAQLDKSGLPSDRFFAERPEGSVSTLKIQRTQQEDSAVYLCASSRTTSDTQYFGPGTRLTVL.

In this sample, this clone turned up a few times. V is TRBV19 and J is TRBJ2-7; 11 nucleotides agree with TRBD2. Germline CDR1 reads LNHDA; CDR2 reads SQIVND (reference sequence). The CDR3 runs to 16 residues. V lost 0 bases, J lost 3 bases, and 4 bases stayed unmatched. CDR3 sequence reads: CASSIDGLAGHYEQYF. DNA of the CDR3: TGTGCCAGTAGTATAGACGGACTAGCGGGCCACTACGAGCAGTACTTC.

This clone occurred once. The chain joins TRBV12-3 or TRBV12-4 to TRBJ2-1, with D possibly matching TRBD2 (6 bases). The CDR3 is 13 residues long. V lost 9 bases to trimming and J lost 4 bases, with 13 bases between them. CDR3 protein: CASNRGSYNEQFF. In DNA form, the CDR3 reads TGTGCCAGTAATCGGGGGTCTTACAATGAGCAGTTCTTC.

The V and J genes are TRBV6-5 and TRBJ1-1; D perhaps matches TRBD1 (5 bases). The germline V gene has CDR1 MNHEY and CDR2 SVGAGI. The CDR3 length is 16 residues. V lost 0 bases to trimming and J lost 4 bases, with 15 bases between them. CDR3 amino acids: CASSYSEGRGFTEAFF. For the CDR3, the DNA is TGTGCCAGCAGTTACTCGGAGGGGCGAGGGTTCACTGAAGCTTTCTTT.

V usage is TRBV29-1 and J usage is TRBJ1-1, with D tentatively TRBD1 (5 bases). This CDR3 region has 12 residues. The germline gives CDR1 SQVTM, CDR2 ANQGSEA. V gave up 7 bases and J gave up 5 bases, with 14 bases separating them. CDR3 nucleotide sequence: TGCAGCGGGGAAGCAAGGGGAACTGAAGCTTTCTTT. Its translation is CSGEARGTEAFF.

This clone came up once. This chain uses TRBV28 with TRBJ2-5; D perhaps matches TRBD1 (5 bases). V dropped 5 bases and J dropped 2 bases, with 9 bases sitting between them. In germline, CDR1 is MDHEN, CDR2 SYDVKM. The CDR3 is made up of 13 amino acids. The CDR3 sequence: CASSLGQQETQYF. DNA of the CDR3: TGTGCCAGCAGTCTCGGACAACAAGAGACCCAGTACTTC.

This chain joins TRBV30 and TRBJ1-1; no clear D. Trimming left V 3 bases short and J 10 bases short, with 12 bases between. The CDR3 totals 11 residues. Germline values: CDR1 GTSNPN, CDR2 SVGIG (reference sequence). In DNA, the CDR3 is TGTGCCTGGAGCAATGGACTCTTAGCTTTCTTT. Residues: CAWSNGLLAFF.

V usage is TRBV7-9 and J usage is TRBJ2-7; TRBD2 is a possible D gene (5 bases). CDR3 length: 16 amino acids. Germline V gives CDR1 SEHNR, CDR2 FQNEAQ (reference sequence). With 3 bases removed from V and 0 bases from J, the gap between germline ends came to 15 bases. The DNA of the CDR3 is TGTGCCAGCAGCTTTTACCTAGCCCTCCACTCCTACGAGCAGTACTTC. As protein: CASSFYLALHSYEQYF.

In DNA, the CDR3 is TGTGCCAGCAGTCCAACAGAGATTTGGAAACTGAGCTCCTACGAGCAGTACTTC. Amino acid sequence: CASSPTEIWKLSSYEQYF. This chain uses TRBV28 with TRBJ2-7; D not certain. CDR3 length equals 18 residues. Germline V CDR1 and CDR2: MDHEN, SYDVKM. Deletions cut 5 bases from V and 0 bases from J, with 23 bases between.

The V gene is TRBV9, the J gene TRBJ2-3; TRBD1 aligns across 8 bases. Trimming removed 4 bases from V and 1 base from J; junction bases left unmatched: 2. CDR3 length: 14 residues. Germline values: CDR1 SGDLS, CDR2 YYNGEE. Written as DNA, the CDR3 is TGTGCCAGCAGCACGGACAGGGGCACAGATACGCAGTATTTT. Its protein is CASSTDRGTDTQYF.

The rearrangement joins TRBV7-9 to TRBJ1-2; TRBD1 agrees at 8 bases. Germline values: CDR1 SEHNR, CDR2 FQNEAQ (reference sequence). V gave up 3 bases and J gave up 3 bases; unmatched junction bases: 3. The CDR3 length is 14 residues. Here the CDR3 DNA reads TGTGCCAGCAGCTTTGGACAGGGACACTATGGCTACACCTTC. As protein: CASSFGQGHYGYTF.

This CDR3 reads CASSADPGARSYNEQFF. CDR3 nucleotide sequence: TGCGCCAGCAGTGCGGATCCAGGGGCCCGCTCCTACAATGAGCAGTTCTTC. The V and J genes are TRBV10-1 and TRBJ2-1, with D possibly TRBD1 on 6 matching bases. The germline V gene has CDR1 WNHNN and CDR2 SYGVQD (reference sequence). The CDR3 is made up of 17 amino acids. V dropped 4 bases and J dropped 0 bases, with 16 bases sitting between them.

V and J are TRBV18 and TRBJ1-5; 8 bases match TRBD1. Germline lookup yields CDR1 KGHSH and CDR2 LQKENI. The CDR3 has 16 residues. Unmatched junction bases numbered 5, after V lost 4 bases and J lost 0 bases. CDR3 DNA sequence: TGTGCCAGCTCACTGACGACAGGGGATAGCAATCAGCCCCAGCATTTT. Its translation: CASSLTTGDSNQPQHF.

A single count supports this clone. The V call is TRBV19, the J call TRBJ1-5, with D perhaps matching TRBD1 (5 bases). The CDR3 sequence is 14 residues long. Germline loops: CDR1 LNHDA, CDR2 SQIVND (reference sequence). V lost 8 bases to trimming and J lost 7 bases, with 18 bases between them. Here the CDR3 DNA reads TGTGCCAGTGGGGGGAGACTGTCTGAACAGCCCCAGCATTTT. It is translated as CASGGRLSEQPQHF. The full variable domain, rest sourced from reference TRBV19 and TRBJ1-5, is DGGITQSPKYLFRKEGQNVTLSCEQNLNHDAMYWYRQDPGQGLRLIYYSQIVNDFQKGDIAEGYSVSREKKESFPLTVTSAQKNPTAFYLCASGGRLSEQPQHFGDGTRLSIL.

This chain joins TRBV5-4 and TRBJ2-3, with 13 bases lining up with TRBD2. There are 16 residues in the CDR3. From germline, CDR1 is SGHNT and CDR2 YYREEE (reference sequence). The V gene end was trimmed by 4 bases and the J gene end by 4 bases; junction bases not matched to a gene: 6. CDR3 region: CASSPRTSGSADTQYF. DNA of the CDR3: TGTGCCAGCAGCCCTCGGACTAGCGGGAGTGCAGATACGCAGTATTTT.

The J gene is TRBJ2-2, the V gene TRBV11-2, with TRBD2 matching over 10 bases. The CDR3 length is 16 residues. Germline V CDR1 and CDR2: SGHAT, FQNNGV. V dropped 3 bases and J dropped 5; count of bases not matched to a gene: 6. The CDR3 coding sequence is TGTGCCAGCAGCTTGGCGGGACTAGCGTTTACCGGGGAGCTGTTTTTT. It translates to CASSLAGLAFTGELFF.